A selection of T cell receptor beta chains follows, all from one sample in a study of post-analysis software for immune sequencing data. TCRdb fed the PCR reads into MiXCR, producing one record per CDR3 protein. The repertoire holds roughly 870,000 distinct CDR3 sequences, roughly 50% seen once, with 4.6% in the top ten. Sequencing input: blood. The receptors come from a girl between 10 and 17 years old with multiple sclerosis. Each CDR3 is given with its conserved first and last residue. A D gene is named only where the DNA matches it firmly. Where a row states a size, it is once, few, many or the class of an expanded clone; other rows omit it.

>-|-|TRBV29-1|TRBJ2-1
CSVPSGLATLGNEQFF
TGCAGCGTGCCCTCGGGTCTTGCTACACTGGGCAATGAGCAGTTCTTC
>-|-|TRBV20-1|TRBJ2-7
CSARDPGGVYEQYF
TGCAGTGCTAGAGATCCCGGAGGGGTGTACGAGCAGTACTTC
>few|TRBD1|TRBV30|TRBJ1-4
CAWSVGQAYEKLFF
TGTGCCTGGAGTGTTGGACAGGCCTATGAAAAACTGTTTTTT
>few|-|TRBV19|TRBJ1-6
CASRTPGRDNSPLHF
TGTGCCAGTCGCACACCGGGAAGGGATAATTCACCCCTCCACTTT
>-|TRBD1|TRBV5-1|TRBJ2-5
CASSPGQAEETQYF
TGCGCCAGCAGCCCCGGACAGGCCGAAGAGACCCAGTACTTC
>-|-|TRBV20-1|TRBJ1-5
CSARDLGGNQPQHF
TGCAGTGCTAGAGATCTGGGGGGCAATCAGCCCCAGCATTTT
>-|TRBD2|TRBV7-6|TRBJ2-1
CASSLGASGSILNEQFF
TGTGCCAGCAGCTTAGGCGCTAGCGGGAGTATTTTAAATGAGCAGTTCTTC
>once|TRBD1|TRBV5-1|TRBJ2-5
CASSGTDSYNEQYF
TGCGCCAGCAGCGGGACAGATTCTTACAATGAGCAGTACTTC
>-|TRBD1|TRBV6-5|TRBJ2-1
CATQLTGIYEQFF
TGTGCCACCCAACTGACAGGGATCTATGAGCAGTTCTTC
>once|-|TRBV21-1|TRBJ2-7
CASSKTTPGQDTTYEQYF
TGTGCCAGCAGCAAAACAACCCCCGGACAGGACACAACCTACGAGCAGTACTTC
>once|TRBD1|TRBV11-1|TRBJ2-7
CASSGRDRSYEQYF
TGTGCCAGCAGCGGTCGGGACAGGAGCTACGAGCAGTACTTC
>once|-|TRBV10-3|TRBJ2-3
CAISEYDWTSPADTQYF
TGTGCCATCAGTGAGTACGACTGGACCTCACCCGCAGATACGCAGTATTTT
>-|TRBD1|TRBV12-5|TRBJ2-7
CASGLAGTGRFEQYF
TGTGCTAGTGGTTTGGCCGGGACAGGGCGTTTCGAGCAGTACTTC
>-|TRBD2|TRBV20-1|TRBJ2-1
CSAIGFETSGYNEQFF
TGCAGTGCCATCGGGTTTGAGACTAGCGGCTACAATGAGCAGTTCTTC
>-|-|TRBV29-1|TRBJ2-1
CSVEQGSYNEQFF
TGCAGCGTTGAACAGGGGTCCTACAATGAGCAGTTCTTC
>-|TRBD2|TRBV28|TRBJ2-1
CASRLGLAGGSRFYNEQFF
TGTGCCAGCAGGCTGGGACTAGCGGGAGGGTCCCGATTCTACAATGAGCAGTTCTTC
>once|TRBD1|TRBV7-6|TRBJ2-2
CASSNPDRTGDNTGELFF
TGTGCCAGCAGCAATCCTGATAGGACAGGGGATAACACCGGGGAGCTGTTTTTT
>-|TRBD2|TRBV9|TRBJ2-5
CASSVHASGQETQYF
TGTGCCAGCAGCGTACACGCTAGCGGTCAAGAGACCCAGTACTTC
>-|-|TRBV14|TRBJ2-1
CASSQMRAPLGEQFF
TGTGCCAGCAGCCAAATGAGGGCCCCTTTGGGGGAGCAGTTCTTC
>-|-|TRBV7-2|TRBJ2-5
CASFRDSGKPGETQYF
TGTGCCAGCTTTCGTGATAGCGGAAAACCCGGGGAGACCCAGTACTTC
>-|-|TRBV29-1|TRBJ2-5
CSVKQPQETQYF
TGCAGCGTTAAACAGCCCCAAGAGACCCAGTACTTC
>-|-|TRBV6-6|TRBJ2-1
CASSPELGGRSYNEQFF
TGTGCCAGCAGTCCCGAGCTTGGGGGGAGATCCTACAATGAGCAGTTCTTC
>-|-|TRBV7-9|TRBJ1-1
CASTNMGLNTEAFF
TGTGCCAGCACCAATATGGGATTGAACACTGAAGCTTTCTTT
>few|TRBD1|TRBV4-2|TRBJ2-5
CASSQDRAGGQTQYF
TGTGCCAGCAGCCAAGATCGGGCAGGGGGTCAGACCCAGTACTTC
>few|TRBD2|TRBV29-1|TRBJ2-1
CSGALAGGPVRNEQFF
TGCAGCGGTGCACTAGCGGGAGGGCCCGTTCGAAATGAGCAGTTCTTC
>-|TRBD2|TRBV20-1|TRBJ2-1
CSARRLAVGNEQFF
TGCAGTGCTAGAAGGCTAGCGGTGGGGAATGAGCAGTTCTTC
>-|-|TRBV9|TRBJ2-5
CASSALGFGQETQYF
TGTGCCAGCAGCGCCCTAGGGTTTGGTCAAGAGACCCAGTACTTC
>few|-|TRBV7-8|TRBJ2-3
CASSLALTDTDTQYF
TGTGCCAGCAGCTTAGCGCTGACCGACACAGATACGCAGTATTTT
>-|TRBD1|TRBV2|TRBJ1-1
CASVPGTGGTEAFF
TGTGCCAGCGTCCCCGGGACAGGGGGCACTGAAGCTTTCTTT
>-|-|TRBV9|TRBJ2-7
CASSVASVSRAHEQYF
TGTGCCAGCAGCGTAGCTTCCGTCTCCAGGGCCCACGAGCAGTACTTC
>-|TRBD1|TRBV12-3/TRBV12-4|TRBJ2-7
CASSPPTGKIHEQYF
TGTGCCAGCAGCCCCCCGACAGGGAAGATCCACGAGCAGTACTTC
>-|-|TRBV18|TRBJ1-1
CASSPAGPVGTEAFF
TGTGCCAGCTCTCCCGCAGGGCCTGTGGGCACTGAAGCTTTCTTT
>few|-|TRBV12-3/TRBV12-4|TRBJ2-1
CASSLAGREQFF
TGTGCCAGCAGTTTAGCGGGGAGGGAGCAGTTCTTC
>-|-|TRBV15|TRBJ1-2
CATSRDRRDLGYTF
TGTGCCACCAGCAGAGATAGGAGGGACCTGGGCTACACCTTC
>few|-|TRBV20-1|TRBJ2-7
CSAREGRHEQYF
TGCAGTGCTAGAGAGGGAAGGCACGAGCAGTACTTC